This T cell receptor beta chain was documented in a study of cytomegalovirus exposure and HLA in healthy donors. V lost 0 bases, J lost 2 bases, and 2 bases stayed unmatched. Germline CDR1 reads SEHNR; CDR2 reads FQNEAQ (reference sequence). This CDR3 has 17 amino acids. Amplification used 60 Vbeta primers and 13 Jbeta primers. Some clones are missing from TCRdb's copy, which holds only in-frame ones; the method was immunoSEQ multiplex PCR. The sample has 70,000 to 90,000 clones, 75% seen once. This sequence originates from a man aged 35 to 55 in good health and CMV-seronegative. The chain employs TRBV7-9 and TRBJ2-3, with 13 bases matching TRBD2. Source material: PBMCs. CDR3 sequence: CASSLAGTSGDTDTQYF. The CDR3 DNA follows: TGTGCCAGCAGCTTAGCCGGGACTAGCGGGGACACAGATACGCAGTATTTT.